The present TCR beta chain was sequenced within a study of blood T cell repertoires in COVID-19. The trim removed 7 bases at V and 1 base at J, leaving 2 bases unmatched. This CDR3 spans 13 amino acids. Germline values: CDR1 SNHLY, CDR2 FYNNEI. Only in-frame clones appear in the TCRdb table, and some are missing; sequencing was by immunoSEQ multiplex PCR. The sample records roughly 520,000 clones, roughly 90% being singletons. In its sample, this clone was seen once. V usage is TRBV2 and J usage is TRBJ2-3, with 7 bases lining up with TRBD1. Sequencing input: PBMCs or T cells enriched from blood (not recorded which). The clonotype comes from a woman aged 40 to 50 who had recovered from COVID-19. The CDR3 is CASNDRGTDTQYF. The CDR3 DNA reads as TGTGCCAGCAACGACAGGGGCACAGATACGCAGTATTTT.